The 5 T cell receptor beta chains reported below all come from one sample, sequenced in a study of Ad26.COV2.S vaccination and SARS-CoV-2 variants. Libraries were prepared by immunoSEQ multiplex PCR; TCRdb keeps only in-frame clonotypes and omits some of them. Among about 94,000 clones listed, under 90% were seen once. The sample in question was peripheral blood, obtained after recovery from COVID-19. The receptors shown here come from a human donor who had recovered from COVID-19.

This chain uses TRBV5-6 with TRBJ1-4; D gene ambiguous. Trimming removed 3 bases at V and 4 bases at J, with 13 bases between. Germline values: CDR1 SGHDT, CDR2 YYEEEE. This CDR3 region has 15 residues. The CDR3 DNA reads TGTGCCAGCAGCTCCCGACGGAGTCTTAATGAAAAACTGTTTTTT. Its translation is CASSSRRSLNEKLFF.

This sequence joins TRBV6-2 or TRBV6-3 and TRBJ2-1; 12 bases map to TRBD2. The CDR3 runs 19 residues. V shed 6 bases and J 4 bases; nucleotides not matched to a gene: 16. Germline CDR1 MNHEY, CDR2 SVGEGT. CDR3: CASSSIPGLAGSSYNEQFF. CDR3 DNA sequence: TGTGCCAGCAGCTCCATACCGGGACTAGCGGGTTCCTCTTACAATGAGCAGTTCTTC.

The chain recombines TRBV18 with TRBJ2-1; perhaps TRBD2 as D (6 bases). CDR1 is KGHSH and CDR2 is LQKENI in the germline V gene. V gave up 3 bases and J gave up 2 bases, with 20 bases separating them. The length of the CDR3 is 18 residues. The chain's CDR3 is CASSPLVPGLGPYNEQFF. The CDR3, as DNA: TGTGCCAGCTCACCTTTAGTCCCGGGACTTGGGCCCTACAATGAGCAGTTCTTC.

The chain couples TRBV4-1 to TRBJ2-7; 11 bases line up with TRBD1. Germline V lookup: CDR1 MGHRA, CDR2 YSYEKL. The CDR3 is made up of 16 amino acids. The trim removed 3 bases at V and 2 bases at J, leaving 6 bases unmatched. DNA of the CDR3: TGCGCCAGCAGCCACCTTTGGGGACAGGGGGCCTACGAGCAGTACTTC. Its translation is CASSHLWGQGAYEQYF.

The V and J genes are TRBV7-3 and TRBJ2-1, with TRBD1 matching 11 bases. Germline CDR1 is SGHTA and CDR2 is FQGTGA. The CDR3 runs 17 residues. V shed 5 bases and J 3 bases; nucleotides not matched to a gene: 9. CDR3 residues: CASSKYSGQGVYNEQFF. CDR3 bases: TGTGCCAGCAGCAAATATTCGGGACAGGGGGTCTACAATGAGCAGTTCTTC.